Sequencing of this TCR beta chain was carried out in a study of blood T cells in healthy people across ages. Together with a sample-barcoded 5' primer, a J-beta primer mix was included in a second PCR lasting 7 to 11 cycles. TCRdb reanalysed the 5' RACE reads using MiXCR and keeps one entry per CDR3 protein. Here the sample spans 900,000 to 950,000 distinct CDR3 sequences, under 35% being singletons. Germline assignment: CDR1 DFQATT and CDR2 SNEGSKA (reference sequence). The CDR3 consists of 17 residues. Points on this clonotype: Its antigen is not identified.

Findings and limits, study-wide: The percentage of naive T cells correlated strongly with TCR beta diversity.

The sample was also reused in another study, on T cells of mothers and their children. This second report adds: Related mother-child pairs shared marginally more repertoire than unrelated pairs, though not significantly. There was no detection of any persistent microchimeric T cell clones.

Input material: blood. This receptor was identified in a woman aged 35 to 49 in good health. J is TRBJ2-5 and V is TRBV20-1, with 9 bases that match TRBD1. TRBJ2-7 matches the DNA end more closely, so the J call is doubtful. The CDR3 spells CSARVDQMGQGLDEQYF. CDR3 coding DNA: TGCAGTGCTAGAGTGGATCAGATGGGACAGGGTTTGGACGAGCAGTACTTC.